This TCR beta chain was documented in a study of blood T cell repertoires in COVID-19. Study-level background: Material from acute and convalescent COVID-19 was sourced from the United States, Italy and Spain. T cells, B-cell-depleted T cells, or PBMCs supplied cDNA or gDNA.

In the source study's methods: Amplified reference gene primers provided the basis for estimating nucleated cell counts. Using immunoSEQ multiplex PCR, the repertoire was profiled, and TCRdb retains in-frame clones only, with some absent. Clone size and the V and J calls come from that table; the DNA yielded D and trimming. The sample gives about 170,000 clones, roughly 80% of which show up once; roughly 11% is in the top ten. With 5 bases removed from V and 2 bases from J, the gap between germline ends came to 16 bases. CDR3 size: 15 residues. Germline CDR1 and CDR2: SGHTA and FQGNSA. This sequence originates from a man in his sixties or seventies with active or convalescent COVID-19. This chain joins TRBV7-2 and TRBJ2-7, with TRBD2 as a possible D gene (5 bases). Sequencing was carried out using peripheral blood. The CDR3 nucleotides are TGTGCCAGCAGCCCACCTGGGCGGGCTACCTACGAGCAGTACTTC. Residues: CASSPPGRATYEQYF.